These 18 T cell receptor beta chains were all obtained from the same sample, sequenced in a study of blood T cell repertoires in COVID-19. Produced via immunoSEQ multiplex PCR; TCRdb's table is partial and in-frame only. The data contain 190,000 or so clones, roughly 94% of them singletons. The sequencing input was peripheral blood. The source of these receptors is a man aged 25 to 45 with COVID-19, enrolled during active disease.

This rearrangement joins TRBV27 to TRBJ2-1; TRBD1 matches at 8 bases. Trimming took 4 bases from V and 4 from J; bases not matched to a gene: 6. The CDR3 loop spans 15 amino acids. Germline CDR1 reads MNHEY; CDR2 reads SMNVEV (reference sequence). The CDR3 reads CASSWAGGAYNEQFF. In DNA, the CDR3 is TGTGCCAGCAGTTGGGCAGGGGGCGCTTACAATGAGCAGTTCTTC.

V gene TRBV27 combines with J gene TRBJ1-1, with D unresolved. V lost 6 bases, J lost 5 bases, and 19 bases lay in between. CDR3 length equals 15 residues. The germline CDR1 and CDR2 sequences are MNHEY and SMNVEV (reference sequence). CDR3 residues: CASSPLLTVVTEAFF. CDR3 nucleotide sequence: TGTGCCAGCAGCCCCTTACTCACCGTGGTGACTGAAGCTTTCTTT.

This clone showed up just once. The rearrangement joins TRBV6-5 to TRBJ2-7; D call uncertain. Germline V gene data show CDR1 as MNHEY and CDR2 as SVGAGI. The length of the CDR3 is 14 residues. Trimming took off 5 bases at V and 1 base at J, with 12 bases between the two ends. In nucleotides, the CDR3 is TGTGCCAGCAGTCCATTCAGCGAATCCTACGAGCAGTACTTC. It yields the protein CASSPFSESYEQYF.

The chain combines TRBV7-9 with TRBJ2-2; D may be TRBD1 (5 bases). Between the trimmed V and J ends, which lost 5 bases and 4 bases, there was a span of 14 bases. The CDR3 runs to 15 residues. The germline V gene encodes CDR1 SEHNR and CDR2 FQNEAQ (reference sequence). The chain's CDR3 is CASSPTPQVTGELFF. Written as DNA, the CDR3 is TGTGCCAGCAGCCCTACCCCACAGGTCACCGGGGAGCTGTTTTTT. The full variable domain, completed using reference TRBV7-9 and TRBJ2-2, is DTGVSQNPRHKITKRGQNVTFRCDPISEHNRLYWYRQTLGQGPEFLTYFQNEAQLEKSRLLSDRFSAERPKGSFSTLEIQRTEQGDSAMYLCASSPTPQVTGELFFGEGSRLTVL.

The DNA for the CDR3 is TGTGCCAGCAGCTTGAGCCGGGACAGGGGACGGCCTACCTATAATTCACCCCTCCACTTT. The encoded protein is CASSLSRDRGRPTYNSPLHF. The chain couples TRBV5-4 to TRBJ1-6, with 10 bases that match TRBD1. CDR1 is SGHNT, CDR2 YYREEE, per germline (reference sequence). The J segment lost 2 bases and the V segment lost 1 base, leaving 12 bases of the junction unmatched. The length of the CDR3 is 20 residues.

This chain joins TRBV7-3 and TRBJ2-2; maybe TRBD1 (6 bases). Trimming stripped 6 bases from V and 5 bases from J, with 16 bases between. The CDR3 extends over 15 amino acids. The germline CDR1 and CDR2 sequences are SGHTA and FQGTGA. The CDR3 reads CASRPTGKVTGELFF. In DNA, the CDR3 is TGTGCCAGCAGGCCTACAGGGAAGGTGACCGGGGAGCTGTTTTTT.

V and J are TRBV2 and TRBJ1-4; no reliable D call. The germline V gene has CDR1 SNHLY and CDR2 FYNNEI. CDR3 length: 12 residues. V shed 7 bases and J shed 8 bases, with 11 bases lying between them. In DNA, the CDR3 is TGTGCCAGCACGGGGTTGAGGGAAAAACTGTTTTTT. It yields the protein CASTGLREKLFF.

The J gene is TRBJ2-7, the V gene TRBV12-5, with D possibly being TRBD1 (7 bases). V was cut by 3 bases and J by 5 bases, with 11 bases left in between. Germline assignment: CDR1 LGHNT and CDR2 FRNRAP. This CDR3 is 13 amino acids long. CDR3 loop: CASGFDREDEQYF. The DNA of the CDR3 is TGTGCTAGTGGTTTTGACAGGGAGGACGAGCAGTACTTC.

The chain joins TRBV3-1 (or the pseudogene TRBV3-2) to TRBJ1-2; 8 nucleotides agree with TRBD1. The CDR3 is 16 amino acids. CDR1 is LGHDT, CDR2 YNNKEL, per germline (reference sequence). J gave up 0 bases and V 1 base, and 4 bases lay outside the gene matches. CDR3 region: CASSQAGTGSNYGYTF. The CDR3, as DNA: TGTGCCAGCAGCCAAGCCGGGACAGGTTCTAACTATGGCTACACCTTC.

This clone was observed once. The chain has TRBV30 and TRBJ1-2; the match to TRBD1 covers 9 bases. CDR3 length: 14 residues. From germline, CDR1 is GTSNPN and CDR2 SVGIG (reference sequence). The ends lost 2 bases at V and 8 bases at J; junction bases unmatched: 9. The CDR3 region has the DNA TGTGCCTGGAGTTTTGGGACAGGGATAGAAGGCTACACCTTC. It yields the protein CAWSFGTGIEGYTF.

The chain combines TRBV30 with TRBJ2-2; 8 bases align to TRBD1. Germline lookup yields CDR1 GTSNPN and CDR2 SVGIG (reference sequence). J gave up 0 bases and V 3 bases, and 15 bases lay outside the gene matches. The CDR3 is made up of 19 amino acids. CDR3: CAWRRGTGDYFANTGELFF. Written as DNA, the CDR3 is TGTGCCTGGAGGAGAGGGACAGGAGATTATTTCGCGAACACCGGGGAGCTGTTTTTT.

This chain links TRBV5-1 with TRBJ1-1; perhaps TRBD1 as D (5 bases). Germline CDR1 is SGHRS and CDR2 is YFSETQ. There are 15 residues in the CDR3. V gave up 0 bases and J gave up 11 bases, with 20 bases separating them. The CDR3 region has the DNA TGCGCCAGCAGCTTGGCCCCTTCGCAGGGACTCTTGGCTTTCTTT. This encodes CASSLAPSQGLLAFF.

This clone was detected only a few times. This sequence joins TRBV6-5 and TRBJ1-1; the D gene is possibly TRBD1 (6 bases). The CDR3 totals 13 residues. Trimming removed 4 bases at V and 4 bases at J, with 10 bases between. Germline assignment: CDR1 MNHEY and CDR2 SVGAGI. The CDR3 spells CASSWRGGTEAFF. The DNA for the CDR3 is TGTGCCAGCAGTTGGAGGGGGGGCACTGAAGCTTTCTTT.

This chain links TRBV9 with TRBJ1-6, with 7 positions matching TRBD1. Trimming cost V 6 bases and J 9 bases; bases outside gene matches: 12. The CDR3 is 15 residues long. Per the germline V gene, CDR1 is SGDLS and CDR2 is YYNGEE. This CDR3 reads CASTASDRAGSPLHF. In nucleotides, the CDR3 is TGTGCCAGCACCGCCTCCGACAGGGCAGGTTCACCCCTCCACTTT.

This chain uses TRBV3-1 (or the pseudogene TRBV3-2) with TRBJ2-7, with D maybe TRBD1 (6 bases). Germline V gene data show CDR1 as LGHDT and CDR2 as YNNKEL (reference sequence). The CDR3 is 15 residues long. V dropped 4 bases and J dropped 3 bases, with 16 bases sitting between them. The CDR3 coding sequence is TGTGCCAGCAGCCGAACCCGGGACATTTTCTACGAGCAGTACTTC. Its protein is CASSRTRDIFYEQYF.

This clone was recorded once. This chain joins TRBV3-1 (or the pseudogene TRBV3-2) and TRBJ2-3; 9 bases are a match to TRBD2. The CDR3 covers 16 residues. V lost 3 bases and J lost 0; bases outside the gene matches: 4. Germline loops: CDR1 LGHDT, CDR2 YNNKEL (reference sequence). The CDR3 sequence: CASSHNSGGSTDTQYF. In DNA, the CDR3 is TGTGCCAGCAGCCACAATAGCGGGGGAAGCACAGATACGCAGTATTTT.

CDR3 in amino acids: CASKYGQGAGPEQYF. The CDR3 DNA follows: TGCGCCAGCAAGTATGGACAGGGGGCTGGTCCGGAGCAGTACTTC. The V and J genes are TRBV5-1 and TRBJ2-7; 11 positions match TRBD1. CDR1 and CDR2 from the germline V gene are SGHRS and YFSETQ. This CDR3 spans 15 amino acids. V dropped 6 bases and J dropped 7; count of bases not matched to a gene: 12. Using reference TRBV5-1 and TRBJ2-7 for the parts outside the CDR3, the full variable domain is KAGVTQTPRYLIKTRGQQVTLSCSPISGHRSVSWYQQTPGQGLQFLFEYFSETQRNKGNFPGRFSGRQFSNSRSEMNVSTLELGDSALYLCASKYGQGAGPEQYFGPGTRLTVT.

The chain combines TRBV5-1 with TRBJ2-7; D is uncertain. Germline V gene sequence: CDR1 SGHRS, CDR2 YFSETQ. Trimming removed 1 base at V and 7 bases at J, with 12 bases between. There are 13 residues in the CDR3. The CDR3 spells CASSLTEFGEQYF. The DNA for the CDR3 is TGCGCCAGCAGCTTGACAGAATTTGGGGAGCAGTACTTC.